Following are 11 T cell receptor beta chains from one sample sequenced in a study of T cell clonality in common variable immunodeficiency. This table comes from immunoSEQ multiplex PCR, and its TCRdb copy is limited to in-frame clones, with some not included. The sample is made up of 40,000 to 65,000 clones, none counted only once. Sequenced: peripheral blood mononuclear cells. Receptors originate from a person aged 18 to 69 in good health.

In its sample, this clone was seen many times. The sequenced fragment ends 3 residues before the CDR3 boundary, so the rest is inferred from the germline J gene. The rearrangement links TRBV20-1 to TRBJ1-2; D is possibly TRBD1 (6 bases). The CDR3 extends over 14 amino acids. Germline V CDR1 and CDR2: DFQATT, SNEGSKA (reference sequence). Between the trimmed V and J ends, which lost 0 bases and 6 bases, there was a span of 14 bases. CDR3 DNA (partial): TGCAGTGCTAGAGATATTATCAACAGGGATGGC. Its translation: CSARDIINRDG. In full, the CDR3 reads CSARDIINRDGYTF.

This clone was seen only a few times. The CDR3 end falls 3 residues outside the read, so it is completed with the germline J gene. The V call is TRBV30, the J call TRBJ1-2; D might be TRBD1 (5 bases). The CDR3 has 15 amino acids. CDR1 and CDR2 (germline): GTSNPN, SVGIG (reference sequence). The CDR3: CAWSVGVGRGDTYTF. The CDR3 DNA, read in part, is TGTGCCTGGAGTGTAGGGGTAGGAAGAGGAGATACC.

This clone appeared many times. The sequence runs out 3 residues before the end of the CDR3; the remainder is reconstructed from the germline J gene. The chain uses TRBV5-8 and TRBJ2-7; perhaps TRBD2 as D (6 bases). Germline CDR1 is SGHTS and CDR2 is YDEGEE. The V and J ends lost 9 bases and 4 bases respectively, with 17 bases between them. The CDR3 has 13 residues. The DNA read from the CDR3 is TGTGCCACGAACCCGGGGGAATCTTACGAG. Translating it yields CATNPGESYE. The whole CDR3 reads CATNPGESYEQYF.

This clone was counted ten times or more. With the read ending 3 residues before the CDR3 end, the germline J gene is used to fill in that end. The chain carries TRBV19 and TRBJ1-4; 12 bases fit TRBD1. The ends lost 8 bases at V and 8 bases at J; junction bases unmatched: 18. Germline CDR1 is LNHDA and CDR2 is SQIVND (reference sequence). The CDR3 totals 18 residues. CDR3 sequence: CASGKTPGGQGAREKLFF. The DNA read from the CDR3 is TGTGCCAGTGGGAAGACCCCGGGGGGACAGGGGGCTCGAGAAAAA. Using reference TRBV19 and TRBJ1-4 for the parts outside the CDR3, the full variable domain is DGGITQSPKYLFRKEGQNVTLSCEQNLNHDAMYWYRQDPGQGLRLIYYSQIVNDFQKGDIAEGYSVSREKKESFPLTVTSAQKNPTAFYLCASGKTPGGQGAREKLFFGSGTQLSVL.

This clone was counted many times. The DNA ends 3 residues before the CDR3 does, and the rest of the CDR3 is filled in from the germline J gene. The chain combines TRBV19 with TRBJ1-2; 7 nucleotides align to TRBD1. V lost 0 bases to trimming and J lost 4 bases; unmatched junction nucleotides: 5. From germline, CDR1 is LNHDA and CDR2 SQIVND (reference sequence). The CDR3 is 15 residues long. The covered CDR3 bases are TGTGCCAGTAGTATAGAGGGGGGACAGACCTATGGC. Protein: CASSIEGGQTYG. The CDR3 reads in full as CASSIEGGQTYGYTF.

This clone came up many times. The read ends 3 residues early relative to the CDR3; the germline J gene fills the gap. The rearrangement joins TRBV2 to TRBJ2-5, with D perhaps TRBD1 (6 bases). V lost 3 bases and J 5 bases, leaving 13 bases between the germline ends. There are 14 residues in the CDR3. Germline V gives CDR1 SNHLY, CDR2 FYNNEI. CDR3 DNA, as far as it was read: TGTGCCAGCAGTGATAACAGGGCTGGGGAGACC. It yields the protein CASSDNRAGET. The whole CDR3 sequence reads CASSDNRAGETQYF.

A few counts support this clone. The observed sequence ends 3 residues before the CDR3 terminus, with the missing tail filled in from the germline J gene. The chain recombines TRBV20-1 with TRBJ1-1; 9 nucleotides line up with TRBD1. This CDR3 comprises 14 residues. Unmatched junction bases numbered 4, after V lost 3 bases and J lost 2 bases. Germline CDR1 reads DFQATT; CDR2 reads SNEGSKA (reference sequence). CDR3 DNA, as far as it was read: TGCAGTGCTAGCGGGGACAGGGCCAACACTGAA. Its translation: CSASGDRANTE. The CDR3, in full, reads CSASGDRANTEAFF.

This clone occurred many times. CDR3 DNA (partial): TGCGCCAGCAGCTTGGGAGCGGACCCCTCCTACAATGAG. Protein product: CASSLGADPSYNE. The entire CDR3 is CASSLGADPSYNEQFF. The chain is built from TRBV5-1 and TRBJ2-1, with D perhaps matching TRBD2 (5 bases). Sequencing ends 3 residues short of the CDR3 end; the germline J gene provides the rest. The V end lost 0 bases, the J end lost 0 bases, and 10 bases lay between the germline ends. Germline CDR1 reads SGHRS; CDR2 reads YFSETQ. There are 16 residues in the CDR3. Together with reference TRBV5-1 and TRBJ2-1, the CDR3 gives the full variable domain: KAGVTQTPRYLIKTRGQQVTLSCSPISGHRSVSWYQQTPGQGLQFLFEYFSETQRNKGNFPGRFSGRQFSNSRSEMNVSTLELGDSALYLCASSLGADPSYNEQFFGPGTRLTVL.

This clone was detected only a few times. The CDR3 extends 3 residues past the end of the read, so its final part is completed from the germline J gene. The rearrangement joins TRBV7-6 to TRBJ2-2; TRBD1 aligns across 10 bases. The CDR3 totals 16 residues. CDR1 is SGHVS and CDR2 is FNYEAQ in the germline V gene. The CDR3 reads CASSPETGGSNEKLFF. The CDR3 DNA, read in part, is TGTGCCAGCAGCCCCGAGACAGGGGGCTCTAATGAAAAG.

For this clone: The read falls 3 residues short of the CDR3 end, and the missing part is taken from the germline J gene. The V gene is TRBV19, the J gene TRBJ1-1, with a possible D match to TRBD1 (5 bases). Germline V gene lookup returns CDR1 LNHDA and CDR2 SQIVND (reference sequence). The CDR3 contains 13 residues. The CDR3 sequence is CASSPGETYEAFF. CDR3 DNA (partial): TGTGCCAGTAGTCCGGGGGAAACCTACGAG.

In the case of this clone: The CDR3 is cut off 3 residues early in the read; its end comes from the germline J gene. The chain uses TRBV25-1 and TRBJ2-7, with 7 bases fitting TRBD1. V was clipped by 4 bases and J by 5 bases; unmatched bases: 8. The CDR3 runs to 14 residues. Germline V CDR1 and CDR2: MGHDK, SYGVNS. This CDR3 reads CASSARDSSDEQYF. CDR3 DNA, as far as it was read: TGTGCCAGCAGTGCTCGGGACAGTAGCGACGAG.